Listed below are T cell receptor beta chains from one sample, sequenced in a study of shared clonotypes between healthy human individuals. Some clones are missing from TCRdb's copy, which holds only in-frame ones; the method was immunoSEQ multiplex PCR. The table has roughly 2,300,000 clones, 92% seen once. Input material: naive CD4+ T cells from PBMCs. The receptors were gathered from a young man in good health. Some clones in this sample may be carry-over from other donors' samples. Each CDR3 is given with its conserved first and last residue. The order of the fields is J gene, V gene, CDR3 protein.

TRBJ1-2 | TRBV5-4 | CASSLTSRDYGYTF
TRBJ1-1 | TRBV5-1 | CASSPDRGDTEAFF
TRBJ2-7 | TRBV6-5 | CASLAGTSYEQYF
TRBJ1-1 | TRBV29-1 | CSVVQGGTEAFF
TRBJ1-2 | TRBV28 | CASSLGIGYTF
TRBJ1-1 | TRBV5-4 | CASSSSREGNTEAFF
TRBJ1-5 | TRBV30 | CAWSPGESNQPQHF
TRBJ1-2 | TRBV27 | CASSLSRTGDGYTF
TRBJ2-1 | TRBV13 | CASSFRDRDVEGVYNEQFF
TRBJ2-7 | TRBV7-2 | CASSGPGGGSRLEQYF
TRBJ1-1 | TRBV15 | CATSARDREVTEAFF
TRBJ1-2 | TRBV7-2 | CASSQGGGRNYGYTF
TRBJ1-2 | TRBV14 | CASSQSGRPNYGYTF
TRBJ1-3 | TRBV6-1 | CASSASSGNTIYF
TRBJ1-4 | TRBV27 | CASSRDRGANEKLFF
TRBJ2-5 | TRBV9 | CASSVGSAGGPGETQYF
TRBJ2-5 | TRBV13 | CASSLGAQGAVETQYF
TRBJ1-3 | TRBV30 | CAWRERGGSGNTIYF
TRBJ1-3 | TRBV4-1 | CASSHAGPRAGNTIYF
TRBJ1-5 | TRBV11-3 | CASSFRRNQPQHF
TRBJ2-1 | TRBV5-1 | CASSLLAGSHNEQFF
TRBJ1-1 | TRBV28 | CASSFPGLRTEAFF
TRBJ2-7 | TRBV7-9 | CASSPRARREQYF
TRBJ1-1 | TRBV29-1 | CSFTPHITEAFF
TRBJ1-1 | TRBV5-1 | CASSLGQSNTEAFF
TRBJ2-2 | TRBV28 | CASSRHRNTGELFF
TRBJ2-2 | TRBV5-1 | CASSSRAGGNTGELFF
TRBJ2-1 | TRBV7-3 | CASSLSGGPKYNEQFF
TRBJ2-1 | TRBV7-2 | CASSRPSGNEQFF
TRBJ2-1 | TRBV7-2 | CASTFLLARGYNEQFF
TRBJ1-1 | TRBV21-1 | CASSNLWTEAFF
TRBJ2-2 | TRBV9 | CASSVDLQSLDRGGGELFF
TRBJ2-1 | TRBV7-2 | CASSFLAGYNEQFF
TRBJ2-3 | TRBV7-8 | CASSRRTGVSDTQYF
TRBJ2-7 | TRBV5-1 | CASSSRDRDYEQYF
TRBJ1-6 | TRBV11-2 | CASSPQGLGSPLHF